The rows below give T cell receptor beta chains drawn from one sample of a study of shared clonotypes between healthy human individuals. Only in-frame clones appear in the TCRdb table, and some are missing; sequencing was by immunoSEQ multiplex PCR. The sample lists 950,000 to 1,100,000 clones, 60% to 80% occurring once. Sequencing was done on a sample of memory CD4+ T cells sorted from blood. Receptor source: a man younger than 35 in good health. CDR3s include the opening cysteine and the closing phenylalanine or tryptophan. D genes are given only for firm matches. Part of the rows lack a size; the others show once, few, many or a class for expanded clones.

v_gene	abundance	j_gene	d_gene	CDR3aa	CDR3nt
TRBV9	NA	TRBJ2-1	TRBD2	CASSVDLAAYNEQFF	TGTGCCAGCAGCGTAGACCTAGCGGCCTACAATGAGCAGTTCTTC
TRBV6-1	NA	TRBJ1-3	TRBD1	CASSDWDRGRSGNTIYF	TGTGCCAGCAGTGACTGGGACAGGGGGCGCTCTGGAAACACCATATATTTT
TRBV19	NA	TRBJ2-2	TRBD2	CASSPTGGGANTGELFF	TGTGCCAGTAGCCCGACTGGCGGGGGGGCGAACACCGGGGAGCTGTTTTTT
TRBV10-1	few	TRBJ2-2	NA	CASSQNTGELFF	TGCGCCAGCAGCCAAAACACCGGGGAGCTGTTTTTT
TRBV6-5	NA	TRBJ2-7	TRBD1	CASRSDRANSYEQYF	TGTGCCAGCAGATCCGACAGGGCCAACTCCTACGAGCAGTACTTC
TRBV30	NA	TRBJ1-3	NA	CAWSRGHGSFANTIYF	TGTGCCTGGAGTCGCGGACATGGGAGTTTTGCAAACACCATATATTTT
TRBV6-4	NA	TRBJ1-5	NA	CASSDRERNQPQHF	TGTGCCAGCAGTGACAGGGAGCGCAATCAGCCCCAGCATTTT
TRBV30	NA	TRBJ2-3	NA	CAWSQGLRNTDTQYF	TGTGCCTGGAGCCAAGGTTTAAGGAACACAGATACGCAGTATTTT
TRBV11-2	NA	TRBJ1-1	NA	CASSLVSVNEAFF	TGTGCCAGCAGCTTAGTATCGGTAAATGAAGCTTTCTTT
TRBV30	NA	TRBJ1-2	TRBD1	CAWSVQGANYGYTF	TGTGCCTGGAGTGTACAGGGGGCCAACTATGGCTACACCTTC
TRBV6-5	NA	TRBJ1-2	NA	CASRGFDYGYTF	TGTGCCAGCCGTGGGTTTGACTATGGCTACACCTTC
TRBV27	NA	TRBJ1-3	NA	CASSFQGGSGNTIYF	TGTGCCAGCAGTTTCCAGGGCGGCTCTGGAAACACCATATATTTT
TRBV4-2	NA	TRBJ2-7	NA	CASSQELKGGLSEQYF	TGTGCCAGCAGCCAAGAATTGAAGGGGGGATTGTCCGAGCAGTACTTC
TRBV7-8	many	TRBJ2-7	NA	CASRGRGYEQYF	TGTGCCAGCAGGGGTCGGGGCTACGAGCAGTACTTC
TRBV5-1	NA	TRBJ2-7	NA	CASSSGRLSSYEQYF	TGCGCCAGCAGCTCCGGACGGCTAAGCTCCTACGAGCAGTACTTC
TRBV28	once	TRBJ2-7	NA	CASTTGARGSSYEQYF	TGTGCCAGCACCACGGGCGCACGTGGGAGCTCCTACGAGCAGTACTTC
TRBV7-9	NA	TRBJ2-6	TRBD1	CASSFRGPTLTGANVLTF	TGTGCCAGCAGCTTCAGGGGGCCGACTCTCACTGGGGCCAACGTCCTGACTTTC
TRBV10-1	NA	TRBJ1-5	TRBD1	CASSLPGQGHQPQHF	TGCGCCAGCAGCTTACCGGGACAGGGACATCAGCCCCAGCATTTT
TRBV9	NA	TRBJ2-2	NA	CASRNGRGATGELFF	TGTGCCAGCAGAAATGGCAGGGGCGCAACCGGGGAGCTGTTTTTT
TRBV5-1	few	TRBJ1-5	TRBD1	CASTLTGDSNQPQHF	TGCGCCAGCACTTTGACAGGGGATAGCAATCAGCCCCAGCATTTT
TRBV9	few	TRBJ1-2	NA	CASSRGVGGYTF	TGTGCCAGCAGTCGAGGGGTAGGTGGCTACACCTTC
TRBV2	NA	TRBJ2-1	TRBD2	CASRGSSGYNEQFF	TGTGCCAGCAGGGGATCTAGCGGATACAATGAGCAGTTCTTC
TRBV5-1	few	TRBJ2-3	NA	CATSGERSTDTQYF	TGCGCCACCTCAGGGGAGCGGAGCACAGATACGCAGTATTTT
TRBV28	NA	TRBJ2-5	TRBD2	CASSLTGTSGIRQETQYF	TGTGCCAGCAGCCTTACCGGGACTAGCGGGATACGCCAAGAGACCCAGTACTTC
TRBV29-1	NA	TRBJ1-5	NA	CSVARDSNQPQHF	TGCAGCGTTGCGAGGGATAGCAATCAGCCCCAGCATTTT
TRBV25-1	few	TRBJ2-3	TRBD2	CASRSGGLGDTQYF	TGTGCCAGCAGATCGGGGGGGCTAGGAGATACGCAGTATTTT
TRBV5-6	NA	TRBJ1-2	NA	CASSRSYYGYTF	TGTGCCAGCAGCCGCAGCTACTATGGCTACACCTTC
TRBV19	NA	TRBJ2-7	NA	CASSIDTSYEQYF	TGTGCCAGTAGTATAGACACTTCCTACGAGCAGTACTTC
TRBV6-6	NA	TRBJ2-5	NA	CASSYETSGETQYF	TGTGCCAGCAGTTACGAGACAAGTGGGGAGACCCAGTACTTC
TRBV6-1	NA	TRBJ2-1	NA	CASSRHSEQFF	TGTGCCAGCAGCCGCCACTCTGAGCAGTTCTTC
TRBV28	NA	TRBJ1-1	NA	CASLVGGRNTEAFF	TGTGCCAGCCTGGTCGGGGGGCGAAACACTGAAGCTTTCTTT
TRBV27	NA	TRBJ2-7	NA	CASRLQVGSYEQYF	TGTGCCAGTAGACTCCAGGTCGGCTCCTACGAGCAGTACTTC
TRBV14	NA	TRBJ1-2	NA	CASSPWLAGTNYGYTF	TGTGCCAGCAGCCCCTGGCTGGCAGGGACTAACTATGGCTACACCTTC
TRBV19	NA	TRBJ1-4	NA	CASSSFGTINEKLFF	TGTGCCAGTAGCTCTTTTGGGACTATTAATGAAAAACTGTTTTTT
TRBV30	NA	TRBJ2-2	NA	CAWSDRWELFF	TGTGCCTGGAGTGACAGGTGGGAGCTGTTTTTT
TRBV7-2	NA	TRBJ1-4	NA	CASSPPTEKLFF	TGTGCCAGCAGCCCCCCCACGGAAAAACTGTTTTTT
TRBV7-2	NA	TRBJ1-5	NA	CASSLTDRQPQHF	TGTGCCAGCAGCTTAACCGACAGACAGCCCCAGCATTTT
TRBV25-1	few	TRBJ1-1	NA	CASSESGRVNTEAFF	TGTGCCAGCAGTGAATCAGGGAGAGTGAACACTGAAGCTTTCTTT
TRBV5-1	NA	TRBJ2-5	NA	CASSKGYQETQYF	TGCGCCAGCAGCAAGGGGTACCAAGAGACCCAGTACTTC
TRBV6-1	NA	TRBJ1-5	NA	CASSDGQAFNQPQHF	TGTGCCAGCAGTGATGGGCAGGCCTTCAATCAGCCCCAGCATTTT
TRBV6-1	NA	TRBJ1-3	NA	CASSPHQVGNTIYF	TGTGCCAGCAGCCCTCATCAGGTTGGGAACACCATATATTTT
TRBV5-4	NA	TRBJ1-4	TRBD1	CASSQNRGTNEKLFF	TGTGCCAGCAGCCAAAACAGGGGAACTAATGAAAAACTGTTTTTT
TRBV6-5	NA	TRBJ2-2	TRBD1	CASRTLQGAGELFF	TGTGCCAGCAGGACGTTACAGGGGGCCGGGGAGCTGTTTTTT
TRBV6-5	NA	TRBJ2-1	NA	CASSYSIGGYNEQFF	TGTGCCAGCAGTTACTCTATAGGGGGCTACAATGAGCAGTTCTTC
TRBV5-1	once	TRBJ2-3	TRBD2	CASGPAGVTDTQYF	TGCGCCAGCGGGCCAGCGGGGGTCACAGATACGCAGTATTTT
TRBV19	NA	TRBJ2-7	TRBD1	CASRQGQGSGEQYF	TGTGCCAGTAGGCAAGGACAGGGGTCGGGCGAGCAGTACTTC
TRBV20-1	NA	TRBJ2-7	NA	CSADRTYEQYF	TGCAGTGCGGACAGAACCTACGAGCAGTACTTC
TRBV5-1	few	TRBJ1-4	NA	CASSLTSATNEKLFF	TGCGCCAGCAGCTTGACTTCGGCAACTAATGAAAAACTGTTTTTT
TRBV18	once	TRBJ2-3	TRBD1	CASSPPMGTVTDTQYF	TGTGCCAGCTCACCACCGATGGGGACAGTCACAGATACGCAGTATTTT